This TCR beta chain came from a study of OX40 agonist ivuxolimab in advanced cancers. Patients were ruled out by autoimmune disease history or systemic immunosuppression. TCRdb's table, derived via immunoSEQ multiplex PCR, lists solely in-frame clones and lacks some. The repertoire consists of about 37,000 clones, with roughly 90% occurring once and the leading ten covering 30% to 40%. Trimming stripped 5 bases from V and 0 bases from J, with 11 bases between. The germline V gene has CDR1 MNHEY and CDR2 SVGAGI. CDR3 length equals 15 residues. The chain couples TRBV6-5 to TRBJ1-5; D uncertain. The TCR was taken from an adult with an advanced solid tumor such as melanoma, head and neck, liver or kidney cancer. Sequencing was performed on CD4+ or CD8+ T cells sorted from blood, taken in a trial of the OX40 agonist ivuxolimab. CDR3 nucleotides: TGTGCCAGCAGTAACCGGGCCCTTAGCAATCAGCCCCAGCATTTT. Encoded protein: CASSNRALSNQPQHF.